The T cell receptor (beta chain) described here comes from a study of Graves' ophthalmopathy and Graves' hyperthyroidism. This clonotype showed up many times. RNA transcripts served as template for amplifying TCR beta CDR3 sequences. The authors performed first-round RT-PCR with HTBI primers and then a second-round multiplex PCR. TCRdb itself ran the multiplex PCR reads through MiXCR, one entry per CDR3 protein. The sample has about 220,000 distinct CDR3 sequences; 20% to 25% are singletons. V was clipped by 6 bases and J by 4 bases, with 19 bases between them. The CDR3 consists of 15 residues. The rearrangement uses TRBV12-3 or TRBV12-4 and TRBJ2-7; D may be TRBD1 (5 bases). The clonotype was recovered from a woman aged 50 to 60 with Graves' ophthalmopathy. Sequenced input: peripheral blood. The CDR3 spells CASRPGTGNMYEQYF. The CDR3 DNA reads TGTGCCAGCAGACCTGGAACAGGCAATATGTACGAGCAGTACTTC.